This T cell receptor beta chain was sequenced for a study of CD8 T cells in ankylosing spondylitis. Whole-study results and caveats: Both synovial fluid and blood in reactive arthritis had previously been reported to carry some motif variants. Clones that were linked to disease were CD8+ and were relatively rare in peripheral blood. Significant enrichment of disease-linked clones was reportedly seen in matched ankylosing spondylitis synovial fluid.

This clonotype occurred many times. The antigen is not known. Making use of molecular barcodes, quantitative 5'-RACE generated TCR beta libraries. TCRdb analysed the 5' RACE reads with MiXCR anew, one entry per CDR3 protein. In the table there are more than 150,000 distinct CDR3 sequences, around 13% of which are singletons. Sequencing was done on a sample of blood, either unsorted or a sorted T cell fraction (not recorded which). The clonotype comes from a female donor with ankylosing spondylitis or in good health (not recorded which).

CDR3 in DNA: TGTGCCAGCAGAGCGGGAGTCACAGATACGCAGTATTTT. This translates into CASRAGVTDTQYF. The genes are TRBV6-1 and TRBJ2-3; TRBD2 matches at 8 bases. The V gene end was trimmed by 6 bases and the J gene end by 2 bases; junction bases not matched to a gene: 1. The CDR3 has 13 amino acids. Germline V CDR1 and CDR2: MNHNS, SASEGT.